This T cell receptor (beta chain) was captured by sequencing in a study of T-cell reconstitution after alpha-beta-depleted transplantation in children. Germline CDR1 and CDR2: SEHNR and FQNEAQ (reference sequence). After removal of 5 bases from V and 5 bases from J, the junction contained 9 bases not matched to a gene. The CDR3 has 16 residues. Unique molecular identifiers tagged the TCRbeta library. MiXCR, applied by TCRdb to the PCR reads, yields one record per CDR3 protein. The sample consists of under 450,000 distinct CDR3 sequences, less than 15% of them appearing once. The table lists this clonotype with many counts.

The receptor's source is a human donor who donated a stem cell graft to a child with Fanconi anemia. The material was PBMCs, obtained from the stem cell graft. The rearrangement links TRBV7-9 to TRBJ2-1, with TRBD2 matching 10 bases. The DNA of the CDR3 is TGTGCCAGCAGCCTTTCACTAGCGGGGACCCACAATGAGCAGTTCTTC. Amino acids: CASSLSLAGTHNEQFF.